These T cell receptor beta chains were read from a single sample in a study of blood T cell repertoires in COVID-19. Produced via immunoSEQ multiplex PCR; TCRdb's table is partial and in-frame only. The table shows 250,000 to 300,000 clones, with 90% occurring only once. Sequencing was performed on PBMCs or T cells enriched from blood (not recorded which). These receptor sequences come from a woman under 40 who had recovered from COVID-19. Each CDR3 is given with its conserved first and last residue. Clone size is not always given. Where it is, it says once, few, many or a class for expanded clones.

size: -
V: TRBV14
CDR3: CASSQERAPSYEQYF

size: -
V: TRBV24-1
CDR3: CATSGVTSGYNTGELFF

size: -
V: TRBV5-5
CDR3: CASSLGGTNTGELFF

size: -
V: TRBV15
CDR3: CATSRDGGPVSNEQFF

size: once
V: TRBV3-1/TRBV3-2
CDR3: CASSQDRDRGLDTEAFF

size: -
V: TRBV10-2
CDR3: CASNTGTSGIYEQYF

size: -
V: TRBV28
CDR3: CASSLRQGLPGANVLTF

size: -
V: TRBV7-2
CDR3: CASSLGSGVGNTIYF

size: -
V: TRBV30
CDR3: CAWSAKGAGANVLTF

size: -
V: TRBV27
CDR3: CASSLRRDANSGLHF

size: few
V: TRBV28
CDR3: CASSRPDRGGSPLHF

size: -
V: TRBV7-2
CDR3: CASSLNSGNQPQHF

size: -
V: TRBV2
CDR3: CATGVAGGSSYNEQFF

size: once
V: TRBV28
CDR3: CASSRTSGRVGQETQYF

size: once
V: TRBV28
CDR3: CASSSPAGVETQYF

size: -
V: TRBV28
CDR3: CASSLSRSNQPQHF

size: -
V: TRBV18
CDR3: CASSRLEVDIQYF

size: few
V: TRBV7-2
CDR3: CASSLVLAGAKNIQYF

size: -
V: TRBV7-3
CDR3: CASSPDRHRRETQYF

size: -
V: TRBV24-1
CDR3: CATSDWDTGTDTQYF

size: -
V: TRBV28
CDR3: CASSFERDRVWNTEAFF

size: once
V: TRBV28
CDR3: CASLETGAWNTEAFF

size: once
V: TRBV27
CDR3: CASSLSFRSDTQYF

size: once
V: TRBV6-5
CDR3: CASSLRLADHNEQFF

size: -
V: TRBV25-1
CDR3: CASSDPSRQGTNYGYTF

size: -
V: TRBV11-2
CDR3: CASSVVQGLETQYF

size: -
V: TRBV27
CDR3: CASSSLEAGGTDTQYF

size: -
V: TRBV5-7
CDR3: CASSLATGVRDQPQHF

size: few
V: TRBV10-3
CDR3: CAIRRQGLGYNEQFF

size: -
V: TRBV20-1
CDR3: CSASLSSGQPQHF

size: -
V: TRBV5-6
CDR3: CASSPQGGGANVLTF

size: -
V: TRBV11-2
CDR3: CASSLDLGGYAGDYEQYF

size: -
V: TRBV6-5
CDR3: CASRDSGAPNYGYTF

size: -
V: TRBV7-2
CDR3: CASSSMRGRGTGELFF

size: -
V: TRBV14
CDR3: CASSQDRGPYGYTF

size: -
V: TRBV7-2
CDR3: CASTPSLDTQYF

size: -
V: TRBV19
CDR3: CASRAGTSGSNEQFF

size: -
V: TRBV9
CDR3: CASSALGGGGIYNEQFF

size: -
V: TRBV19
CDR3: CASSPSGTPYEQYF

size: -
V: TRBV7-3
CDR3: CASHLTSGTYNEQFF

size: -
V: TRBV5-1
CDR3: CASSREETQYF

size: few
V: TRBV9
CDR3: CASSVSPSEGALWNTEAFF

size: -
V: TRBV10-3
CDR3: CAIRGEGETQYF

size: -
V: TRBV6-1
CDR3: CASSDWSPGARYGYTF

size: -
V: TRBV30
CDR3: CAWSTGDRVYYGYTF

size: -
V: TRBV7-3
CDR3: CASSPRGGYGNTIYF

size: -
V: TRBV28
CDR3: CASSAAGTPHNQPQHF

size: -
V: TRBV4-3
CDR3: CASSRHSGNTIYF

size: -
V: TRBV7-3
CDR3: CASRPPTSAEQFF

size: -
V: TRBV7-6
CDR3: CASSLVGAGFGNEQYF

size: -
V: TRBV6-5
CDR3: CASSYRQGFGELFF

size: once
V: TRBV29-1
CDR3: CSGLAGGVGEQFF

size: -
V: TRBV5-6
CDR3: CASSSRDRVSLEAFF

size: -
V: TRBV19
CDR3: CASSIGPLATDTQYF

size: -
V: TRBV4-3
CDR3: CASSRTWGGTYNEQFF

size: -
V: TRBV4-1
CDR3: CASSHVGQPFNYGYTF